Below, one TCR beta chain is given with its context. Original analysis: Reference gene primer amplification gave nucleated cell count estimates. Using immunoSEQ multiplex PCR, the repertoire was profiled, and TCRdb retains in-frame clones only, with some absent. The V and J calls and the clone size are those of that table, but D and trimming were determined from the DNA. The sample records 120,000 to 150,000 clones, over 70% being singletons. Researchers sorted participants into cohorts using their self-reported clinical history. This entry belongs to a study of blood T cell repertoires in COVID-19. Overall study: Before being deemed recovered, Cohort 3 donors had two negative PCRs, clearance, or symptom resolution. Sites across the United States, Italy and Spain contributed samples from acute and convalescent COVID-19.

Germline CDR1 is MNHEY and CDR2 is SVGEGT. This CDR3 has 18 residues. V lost 0 bases and J lost 3; bases outside the gene matches: 9. The clonotype originates from a man over 45 in a cohort exposed to, infected with or recovered from COVID-19 (not recorded which). Sequencing was performed on PBMCs or T cells enriched from blood (not recorded which). The chain combines TRBV6-2 or TRBV6-3 with TRBJ2-1; 9 bases fit TRBD1. CDR3 DNA sequence: TGTGCCAGCAGTTACTCCCCCGACAGGGGGTATTACTACAATGAGCAGTTCTTC. This encodes CASSYSPDRGYYYNEQFF.